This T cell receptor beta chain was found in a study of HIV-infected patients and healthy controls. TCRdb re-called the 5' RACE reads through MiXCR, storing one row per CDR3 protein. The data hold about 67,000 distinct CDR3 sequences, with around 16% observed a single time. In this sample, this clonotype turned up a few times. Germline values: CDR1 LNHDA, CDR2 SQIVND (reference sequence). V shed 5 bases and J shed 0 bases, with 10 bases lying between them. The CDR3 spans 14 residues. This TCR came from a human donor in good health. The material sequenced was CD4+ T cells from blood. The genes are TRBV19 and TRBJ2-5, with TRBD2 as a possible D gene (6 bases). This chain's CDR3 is CASSLLANQETQYF. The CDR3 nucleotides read TGTGCCAGTAGTCTACTAGCCAACCAAGAGACCCAGTACTTC.